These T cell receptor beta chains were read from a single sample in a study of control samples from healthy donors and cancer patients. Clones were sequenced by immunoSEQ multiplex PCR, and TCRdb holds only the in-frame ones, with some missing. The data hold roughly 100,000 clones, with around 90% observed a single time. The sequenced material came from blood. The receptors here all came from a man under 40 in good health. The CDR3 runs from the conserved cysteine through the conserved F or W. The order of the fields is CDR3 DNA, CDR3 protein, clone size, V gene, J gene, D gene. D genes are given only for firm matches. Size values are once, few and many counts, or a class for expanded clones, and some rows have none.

CDR3 DNA: TGCGCCAGCAGCTTGGGACTAGCTGGTGAGCAGTTCTTC; CDR3 protein: CASSLGLAGEQFF; clone size: .; V gene: TRBV5-1; J gene: TRBJ2-1; D gene: TRBD2
CDR3 DNA: TGCAGCGTTTCGGGGGGGAGTACTGAAGCTTTCTTT; CDR3 protein: CSVSGGSTEAFF; clone size: .; V gene: TRBV29-1; J gene: TRBJ1-1; D gene: .
CDR3 DNA: TGTGCCAGCAGTTACTCGACTAGCGGGACCACCGGGGAGCTGTTTTTT; CDR3 protein: CASSYSTSGTTGELFF; clone size: .; V gene: TRBV6-5; J gene: TRBJ2-2; D gene: TRBD2
CDR3 DNA: TGTGCCTGGAGTAACGCGGGAAAAAGGGCTTTCTTT; CDR3 protein: CAWSNAGKRAFF; clone size: .; V gene: TRBV30; J gene: TRBJ1-1; D gene: .
CDR3 DNA: TGTGCCAGTCTAGACAGGGAAGGGATCTATGGCTACACCTTC; CDR3 protein: CASLDREGIYGYTF; clone size: once; V gene: TRBV19; J gene: TRBJ1-2; D gene: TRBD1
CDR3 DNA: TGTGCCAGCAGCGTAGCGGGAGGGGGGGAGACCCAGTACTTC; CDR3 protein: CASSVAGGGETQYF; clone size: .; V gene: TRBV9; J gene: TRBJ2-5; D gene: TRBD2
CDR3 DNA: TGTGCCAGCAGTCGGATAAATTCCTACGAGCAGTACTTC; CDR3 protein: CASSRINSYEQYF; clone size: .; V gene: TRBV12-3/TRBV12-4; J gene: TRBJ2-7; D gene: .
CDR3 DNA: TGTGCCAGCCGGGGAGGAGCATGGCAGCCCCAGCATTTT; CDR3 protein: CASRGGAWQPQHF; clone size: .; V gene: TRBV12-3/TRBV12-4; J gene: TRBJ1-5; D gene: .
CDR3 DNA: TGTGCCAGCAGCCGAAGCTTGGGGCCAGAGACCCAGTACTTC; CDR3 protein: CASSRSLGPETQYF; clone size: .; V gene: TRBV28; J gene: TRBJ2-5; D gene: .
CDR3 DNA: TGTGCCAGCAGCAAAGGAGTCCTTGCAGGGGAATACAATGAGCAGTTCTTC; CDR3 protein: CASSKGVLAGEYNEQFF; clone size: .; V gene: TRBV11-2; J gene: TRBJ2-1; D gene: .
CDR3 DNA: TGCGCCAGCAGCCAAGTGACGGGGGCTAACTATGGCTACACCTTC; CDR3 protein: CASSQVTGANYGYTF; clone size: .; V gene: TRBV4-1; J gene: TRBJ1-2; D gene: .
CDR3 DNA: TGTGCCAGCAGCTCCTTACGAGCCGTGAACACTGAAGCTTTCTTT; CDR3 protein: CASSSLRAVNTEAFF; clone size: once; V gene: TRBV7-9; J gene: TRBJ1-1; D gene: .
CDR3 DNA: TGTGCCAGCAGTGAAGCGCGGACAGTGCCCTACGAGCAGTACTTC; CDR3 protein: CASSEARTVPYEQYF; clone size: .; V gene: TRBV6-1; J gene: TRBJ2-7; D gene: .
CDR3 DNA: TGTGCCAGCAGCTCAGTGGACGGGGTCCGGGGCTACACCTTC; CDR3 protein: CASSSVDGVRGYTF; clone size: .; V gene: TRBV9; J gene: TRBJ1-2; D gene: .
CDR3 DNA: TGTGCCAGCAGCACCTTAGCGGGAGCCATCTTCTTC; CDR3 protein: CASSTLAGAIFF; clone size: .; V gene: TRBV7-9; J gene: TRBJ2-1; D gene: TRBD2
CDR3 DNA: TGTGCCAGTTGGGGCCAGTCGGTCTCTGGGGCCAACGTCCTGACTTTC; CDR3 protein: CASWGQSVSGANVLTF; clone size: .; V gene: TRBV19; J gene: TRBJ2-6; D gene: .
CDR3 DNA: TGTGCCAGCAGTGAAAGCCCAACACGGCATATGTATTTT; CDR3 protein: CASSESPTRHMYF; clone size: .; V gene: TRBV6-1; J gene: TRBJ2-3; D gene: .
CDR3 DNA: TGTGCCAGCAGTGAATGGCGCAATGAGCAGTTCTTC; CDR3 protein: CASSEWRNEQFF; clone size: .; V gene: TRBV25-1; J gene: TRBJ2-1; D gene: .
CDR3 DNA: TGTGCCATCAGTGACCGGACACACGCAAGCAATCAGCCCCAGCATTTT; CDR3 protein: CAISDRTHASNQPQHF; clone size: .; V gene: TRBV10-3; J gene: TRBJ1-5; D gene: .
CDR3 DNA: TGTGCCAGCAGCTTAGCTGGGTGGAACACTGAAGCTTTCTTT; CDR3 protein: CASSLAGWNTEAFF; clone size: .; V gene: TRBV7-6; J gene: TRBJ1-1; D gene: .
CDR3 DNA: TGTGCCACCCTCTCGACAGGTCCGAATGAAAAACTGTTTTTT; CDR3 protein: CATLSTGPNEKLFF; clone size: .; V gene: TRBV12-1; J gene: TRBJ1-4; D gene: .
CDR3 DNA: TGTGCCACCGGAAAAGGGGAGACCCAGTACTTC; CDR3 protein: CATGKGETQYF; clone size: .; V gene: TRBV27; J gene: TRBJ2-5; D gene: .